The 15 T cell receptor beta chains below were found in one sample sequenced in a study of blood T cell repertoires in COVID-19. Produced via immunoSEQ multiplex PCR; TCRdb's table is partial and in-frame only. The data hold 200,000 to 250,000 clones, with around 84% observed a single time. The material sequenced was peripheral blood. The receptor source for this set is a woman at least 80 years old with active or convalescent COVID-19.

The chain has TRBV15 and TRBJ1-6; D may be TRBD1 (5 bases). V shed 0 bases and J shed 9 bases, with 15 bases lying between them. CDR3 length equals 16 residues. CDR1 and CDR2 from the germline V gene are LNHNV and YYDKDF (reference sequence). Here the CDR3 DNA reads TGTGCCACCAGCAGAGATCACCGGGGGACCGGTTCACCCCTCCACTTT. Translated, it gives CATSRDHRGTGSPLHF.

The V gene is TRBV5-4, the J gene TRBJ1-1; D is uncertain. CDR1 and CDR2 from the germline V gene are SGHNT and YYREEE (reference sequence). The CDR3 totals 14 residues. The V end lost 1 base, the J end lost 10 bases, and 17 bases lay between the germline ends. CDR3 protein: CASSLPGRVEGAFF. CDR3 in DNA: TGTGCCAGCAGCTTGCCCGGCCGGGTTGAGGGAGCTTTCTTT. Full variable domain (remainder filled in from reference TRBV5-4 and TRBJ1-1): ETGVTQSPTHLIKTRGQQVTLRCSSQSGHNTVSWYQQALGQGPQFIFQYYREEENGRGNFPPRFSGLQFPNYSSELNVNALELDDSALYLCASSLPGRVEGAFFGQGTRLTVV.

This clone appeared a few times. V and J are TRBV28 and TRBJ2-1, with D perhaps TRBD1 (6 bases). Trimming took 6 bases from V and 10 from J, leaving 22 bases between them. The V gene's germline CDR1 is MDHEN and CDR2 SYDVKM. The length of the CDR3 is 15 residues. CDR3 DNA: TGTGCCAGCAGGGCCTTGGGACGGACAGCAGGAGAGCAGTTCTTC. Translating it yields CASRALGRTAGEQFF.

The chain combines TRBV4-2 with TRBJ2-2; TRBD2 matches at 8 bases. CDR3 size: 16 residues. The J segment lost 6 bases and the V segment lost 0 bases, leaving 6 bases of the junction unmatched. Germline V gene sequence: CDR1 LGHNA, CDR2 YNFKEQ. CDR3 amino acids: CASSQEGGRWAGELFF. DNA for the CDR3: TGTGCCAGCAGCCAAGAAGGCGGGAGGTGGGCCGGGGAGCTGTTTTTT.

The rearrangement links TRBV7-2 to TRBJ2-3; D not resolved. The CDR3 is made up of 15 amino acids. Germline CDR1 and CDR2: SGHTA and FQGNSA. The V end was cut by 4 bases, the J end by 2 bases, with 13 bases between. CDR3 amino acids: CASSSPRGHTDTQYF. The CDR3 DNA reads TGTGCCAGCAGCTCACCCCGTGGGCACACAGATACGCAGTATTTT.

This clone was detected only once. CDR3 in amino acids: CASSWLVGDQETQYF. CDR3 DNA sequence: TGCGCCAGCAGCTGGTTGGTTGGAGACCAAGAGACCCAGTACTTC. This chain connects TRBV5-1 to TRBJ2-5; D gene ambiguous. The germline V gene has CDR1 SGHRS and CDR2 YFSETQ. The CDR3 spans 15 residues. Between the trimmed V and J ends, which lost 3 bases and 0 bases, there was a span of 12 bases.

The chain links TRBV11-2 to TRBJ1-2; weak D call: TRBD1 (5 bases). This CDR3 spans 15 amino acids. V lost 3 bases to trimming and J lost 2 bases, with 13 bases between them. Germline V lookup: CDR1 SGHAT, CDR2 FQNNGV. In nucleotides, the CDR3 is TGTGCCAGCAGCTTTTCTGGTGGGGGGAACTATGGCTACACCTTC. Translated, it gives CASSFSGGGNYGYTF.

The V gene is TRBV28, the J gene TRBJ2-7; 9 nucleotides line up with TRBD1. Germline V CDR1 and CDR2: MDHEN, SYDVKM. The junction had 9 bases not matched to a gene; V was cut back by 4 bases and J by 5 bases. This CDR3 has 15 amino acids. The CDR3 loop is CASSSWTGARDEQYF. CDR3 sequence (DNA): TGTGCCAGCAGTTCCTGGACAGGGGCTCGGGACGAGCAGTACTTC.

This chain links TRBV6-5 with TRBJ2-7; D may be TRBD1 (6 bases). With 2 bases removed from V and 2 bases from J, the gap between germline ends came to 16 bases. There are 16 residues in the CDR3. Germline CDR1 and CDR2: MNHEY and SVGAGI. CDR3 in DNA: TGTGCCAGCAGTTACCCTCCAGGACAGAGTACCTACGAGCAGTACTTC. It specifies CASSYPPGQSTYEQYF.

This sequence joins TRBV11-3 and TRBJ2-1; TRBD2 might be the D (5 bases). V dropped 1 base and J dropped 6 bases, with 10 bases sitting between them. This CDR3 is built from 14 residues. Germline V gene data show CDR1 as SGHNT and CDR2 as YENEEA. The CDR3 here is CASSLVARANEQFF. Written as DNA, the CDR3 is TGTGCCAGCAGCTTAGTGGCGCGGGCCAATGAGCAGTTCTTC.

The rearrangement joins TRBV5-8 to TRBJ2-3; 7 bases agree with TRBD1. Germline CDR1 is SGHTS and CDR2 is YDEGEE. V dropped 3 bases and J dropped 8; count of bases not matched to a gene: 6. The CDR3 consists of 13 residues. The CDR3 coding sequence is TGTGCCAGCAGCTCCAGGGGGTGGGGTACGCAGTATTTT. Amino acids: CASSSRGWGTQYF.

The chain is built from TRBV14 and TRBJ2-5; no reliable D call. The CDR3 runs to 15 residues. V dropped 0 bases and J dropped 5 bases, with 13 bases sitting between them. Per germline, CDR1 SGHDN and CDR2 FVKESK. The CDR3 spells CASSQDRVRAETQYF. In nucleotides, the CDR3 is TGTGCCAGCAGCCAAGATCGGGTTAGAGCGGAGACCCAGTACTTC.

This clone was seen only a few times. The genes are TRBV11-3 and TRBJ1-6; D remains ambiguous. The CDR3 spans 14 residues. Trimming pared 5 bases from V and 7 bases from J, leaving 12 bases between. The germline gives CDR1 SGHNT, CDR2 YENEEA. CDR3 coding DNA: TGTGCCAGCAGCCCAAGCTTATTGAATTCACCCCTCCACTTT. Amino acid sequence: CASSPSLLNSPLHF.

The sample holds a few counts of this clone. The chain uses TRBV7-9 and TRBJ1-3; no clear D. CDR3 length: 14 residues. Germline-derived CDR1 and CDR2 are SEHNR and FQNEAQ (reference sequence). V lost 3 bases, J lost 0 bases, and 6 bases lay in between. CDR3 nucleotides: TGTGCCAGCAGCTTTTCAGTCTCTGGAAACACCATATATTTT. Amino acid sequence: CASSFSVSGNTIYF.

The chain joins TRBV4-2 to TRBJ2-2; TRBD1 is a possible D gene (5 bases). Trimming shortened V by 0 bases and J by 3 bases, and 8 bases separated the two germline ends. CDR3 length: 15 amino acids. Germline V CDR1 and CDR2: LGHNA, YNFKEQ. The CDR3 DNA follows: TGTGCCAGCAGCCAAGAATTCAGGGACACCGGGGAGCTGTTTTTT. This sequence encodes CASSQEFRDTGELFF.